The rows below give T cell receptor beta chains drawn from one sample of a study of T cell responses to AZD1222 COVID-19 vaccine. Clones were read by immunoSEQ multiplex PCR, and TCRdb kept only the in-frame ones, dropping some. Of around 110,000 clones in the sample, about nine tenths were seen once. The specimen comprised peripheral blood, sampled 28 days after the second AZD1222 dose. These receptors all come from an adult who received the AZD1222 COVID-19 vaccine. Both conserved end residues are part of each CDR3. Fields, in order: J gene, V gene, D gene, clone size, CDR3 DNA, CDR3 protein. The D gene is left open where the match is weak. Some rows have no size entry. The others give once, few or many, or a class for an expanded clone.

>TRBJ2-1|TRBV4-3|NA|NA
TGCGCCAGCAGCCAGGAGGGGTGGGCCGGAACCTACAATGAGCAGTTCTTC
CASSQEGWAGTYNEQFF
>TRBJ2-1|TRBV27|NA|few
TGTGCCAGCAGTATCCCCCCTGGCGGGGGCACCTACAATGAGCAGTTCTTC
CASSIPPGGGTYNEQFF
>TRBJ1-5|TRBV10-1|TRBD1|NA
TGCGCCAGCAGGGGGGGGGACAGAAATCAGCCCCAGCATTTT
CASRGGDRNQPQHF
>TRBJ2-1|TRBV9|NA|once
TGTGCCAGCAGCGCCTTTAACAATGAGCAGTTCTTC
CASSAFNNEQFF
>TRBJ2-1|TRBV11-2|NA|NA
TGTGCCAGCAGCTTGGACGGCCGACGTGAGCAGTTCTTC
CASSLDGRREQFF
>TRBJ1-4|TRBV15|NA|NA
TGTGCCACCAGCAGATCCGGGACACTAGAAAAACTGTTTTTT
CATSRSGTLEKLFF
>TRBJ2-2|TRBV30|NA|NA
TGTGCCTGGAGGGGCGGCAAACTGGGCACCGGGGAGCTGTTTTTT
CAWRGGKLGTGELFF
>TRBJ1-1|TRBV19|TRBD1|once
TGTGCCAGTAGTATTGGGACAGGGGGTTTGACTGAAGCTTTCTTT
CASSIGTGGLTEAFF
>TRBJ2-3|TRBV6-1|TRBD2|NA
TGTGCCAGCAGTGAAGTAGCGGGAGTGGGAGATACGCAGTATTTT
CASSEVAGVGDTQYF
>TRBJ1-2|TRBV5-1|TRBD1|NA
TGCGCCAGCAGCTTGGTTGGGACAGTAACTGGCTATGGCTACACCTTC
CASSLVGTVTGYGYTF
>TRBJ1-2|TRBV30|NA|NA
TGTGCCTGGAGTGTTGGTGCGGCACCCCCTGGCTACACCTTC
CAWSVGAAPPGYTF
>TRBJ2-3|TRBV11-2|TRBD2|few
TGTGCCAGCAGCTTGAACGGGGGAGGGCAGGGTACGCAGTATTTT
CASSLNGGGQGTQYF
>TRBJ1-5|TRBV15|NA|NA
TGTGCCACCAGCAGAGACCAGGCGAGCAATCAGCCCCAGCATTTT
CATSRDQASNQPQHF
>TRBJ1-4|TRBV7-9|TRBD1|few
TGTGCCAGCAGCTCTCAGAGGACAGGGGATGAAAAACTGTTTTTT
CASSSQRTGDEKLFF
>TRBJ2-5|TRBV7-2|TRBD2|NA
TGTGCCAGCAGCTTAGTATATCCGAGACTAGCGGAAGAGACCCAGTACTTC
CASSLVYPRLAEETQYF
>TRBJ2-2|TRBV2|NA|NA
TGTGCCAGCACGAGGCAGGGCCCCGGGGAGCTGTTTTTT
CASTRQGPGELFF
>TRBJ1-5|TRBV5-6|NA|NA
TGTGCCAGCAGTTATGACGGTAGCAATCAGCCCCAGCATTTT
CASSYDGSNQPQHF
>TRBJ2-7|TRBV19|NA|NA
TGTGCCAGTAGTAGATGGGACGCGCCCGGAGGGCACGAGCAGTACTTC
CASSRWDAPGGHEQYF
>TRBJ2-7|TRBV4-1|NA|NA
TGCGCCAGCAGCCAATCAAGCGGAGACTACGAGCAGTACTTC
CASSQSSGDYEQYF
>TRBJ1-2|TRBV6-5|NA|NA
TGTGCCAGCAGTCCCCTGTTCAAGCACTATGGCTACACCTTC
CASSPLFKHYGYTF